The 29 T cell receptor beta chains reported below all come from one sample, sequenced in a study of T cell responses to AZD1222 COVID-19 vaccine. Only in-frame clones appear in the TCRdb table, and some are missing; sequencing was by immunoSEQ multiplex PCR. The table has about 180,000 clones, about 91% seen once. The sequencing here drew on peripheral blood, taken on day 0 of AZD1222 vaccination. The receptor set was obtained from an adult in good health.

Points on this clone: Additional DNA sequences in this sample encode the identical CDR3. The V call is TRBV12-3 or TRBV12-4, the J call TRBJ1-1; no definite D call. V was pared by 3 bases and J by 2 bases, with 4 bases between. This CDR3 region has 12 residues. CDR3 bases: TGTGCCAGCAGTTTTGGAAACACTGAAGCTTTCTTT. Encoded protein: CASSFGNTEAFF.

The J gene is TRBJ1-4, the V gene TRBV30, with D unclear. Germline V gene lookup returns CDR1 GTSNPN and CDR2 SVGIG (reference sequence). V was pared by 7 bases and J by 4 bases, with 7 bases between. CDR3 length equals 11 residues. The CDR3 spells CASPDNEKLFF. CDR3 nucleotide sequence: TGTGCCTCCCCGGATAATGAAAAACTGTTTTTT.

This clone was counted a few times. V is TRBV6-5 and J is TRBJ1-1; TRBD1 matches 8 bases. Germline lookup yields CDR1 MNHEY and CDR2 SVGAGI. This CDR3 has 13 amino acids. Losses at the gene ends were 4 bases for V and 11 bases for J; bases not matched to a gene: 9. The CDR3 coding sequence is TGTGCCAGCAGTTCAGACAGGGGTATCGGCGCTTTCTTT. It is translated as CASSSDRGIGAFF.

The rearrangement uses TRBV19 and TRBJ1-1; D is perhaps TRBD1 (5 bases). CDR3 length equals 15 residues. Trimming removed 4 bases at V and 4 bases at J, with 16 bases between. Germline assignment: CDR1 LNHDA and CDR2 SQIVND (reference sequence). The CDR3 sequence: CASSNGRVDSTEAFF. DNA of the CDR3: TGTGCCAGTAGTAACGGCAGGGTGGATAGCACTGAAGCTTTCTTT.

The J gene is TRBJ1-5, the V gene TRBV28; TRBD1 matches 7 bases. V shed 6 bases, J shed 3 bases, and the junction held 11 bases outside the gene matches. CDR1 is MDHEN, CDR2 SYDVKM, per germline. The CDR3 extends over 16 amino acids. The CDR3, as DNA: TGTGCCAGCAGCCAAGGGGGCGCGGGTCCCAATCAGCCCCAGCATTTT. The encoded protein is CASSQGGAGPNQPQHF.

V usage is TRBV19 and J usage is TRBJ2-1, with a possible D match to TRBD1 (5 bases). V was clipped by 6 bases and J by 10 bases, with 22 bases between them. This CDR3 spans 15 amino acids. The germline V gene has CDR1 LNHDA and CDR2 SQIVND (reference sequence). CDR3 sequence reads: CASRHNLGAGREQFF. The CDR3 DNA sequence: TGTGCCAGTAGGCATAACCTTGGGGCAGGTAGGGAGCAGTTCTTC.

The chain links TRBV18 to TRBJ2-7; tentative D call: TRBD2 (5 bases). Looked up from germline, CDR1 is KGHSH and CDR2 is LQKENI. There are 14 residues in the CDR3. V was clipped by 3 bases and J by 3 bases, with 12 bases between them. The CDR3 here is CASSPGATYYEQYF. Written as DNA, the CDR3 is TGTGCCAGCTCACCGGGAGCCACCTACTACGAGCAGTACTTC.

The J gene is TRBJ1-1, the V gene TRBV28; D is undetermined. The germline CDR1 and CDR2 sequences are MDHEN and SYDVKM. The CDR3 has 16 amino acids. Trimming removed 2 bases from V and 4 bases from J, with 17 bases in between. The CDR3 DNA follows: TGTGCCAGCAGTTTAAATATGGTGGGGTGGGGCACTGAAGCTTTCTTT. This codes for CASSLNMVGWGTEAFF.

The chain uses TRBV11-1 and TRBJ2-7; D is unclear. Trimming left V 5 bases short and J 3 bases short, with 5 bases between. The CDR3 consists of 11 residues. Germline CDR1 reads SGHAT; CDR2 reads FQDESV (reference sequence). As DNA, the CDR3 is TGTGCCAGCAGCCAAGACTACGAGCAGTACTTC. It translates to CASSQDYEQYF.

The chain couples TRBV9 to TRBJ2-3, with 12 positions matching TRBD2. Germline assignment: CDR1 SGDLS and CDR2 YYNGEE. The CDR3 length is 16 residues. Germline trimming cut 4 bases from V and 6 bases from J; bases unmatched to any gene: 9. The CDR3, as DNA: TGTGCCAGCAGCCCCGGACTAGCGGGGTTGGAGGATACGCAGTATTTT. It translates to CASSPGLAGLEDTQYF.

V usage is TRBV12-5 and J usage is TRBJ2-7, with D possibly being TRBD1 (5 bases). The germline gives CDR1 LGHNT, CDR2 FRNRAP. The CDR3 runs 16 residues. Trimming stripped 0 bases from V and 0 bases from J, with 12 bases between. The CDR3 region is CASGLVLGQTSYEQYF. In DNA, the CDR3 is TGTGCTAGTGGTTTGGTACTGGGGCAGACCTCCTACGAGCAGTACTTC.

This clone occurred once. J is TRBJ2-2 and V is TRBV2, with 9 bases aligning to TRBD1. Germline V CDR1 and CDR2: SNHLY, FYNNEI. Trimming removed 7 bases from V and 5 bases from J; junction bases left unmatched: 11. This CDR3 is 16 amino acids long. The CDR3 DNA reads as TGTGCCAGCAATCGAGGGGGGACAGGGAAGACCGGGGAGCTGTTTTTT. Translating it yields CASNRGGTGKTGELFF.

The chain couples TRBV5-4 to TRBJ1-2; D is undetermined. The CDR3 length is 15 residues. Germline-derived CDR1 and CDR2 are SGHNT and YYREEE (reference sequence). V gave up 4 bases and J gave up 0 bases, with 13 bases separating them. CDR3 amino acids: CASSRPEIANYGYTF. CDR3 in DNA: TGTGCCAGCAGCCGGCCGGAGATAGCTAACTATGGCTACACCTTC.

The chain recombines TRBV30 with TRBJ1-1; D unresolved. Germline-derived CDR1 and CDR2 are GTSNPN and SVGIG (reference sequence). The V gene lost 2 bases and the J gene lost 4 bases, with 11 bases spanning the gap. The CDR3 has 13 residues. CDR3 sequence (DNA): TGTGCCTGGAGTTTAGCCCAAGTCACTGAAGCTTTCTTT. Its translation: CAWSLAQVTEAFF.

The rearrangement links TRBV19 to TRBJ2-2; 7 bases line up with TRBD1. The germline gives CDR1 LNHDA, CDR2 SQIVND (reference sequence). Losses at the gene ends were 9 bases for V and 0 bases for J; bases not matched to a gene: 7. This CDR3 is built from 15 residues. CDR3 residues: CASHPGTANTGELFF. CDR3 nucleotides: TGTGCCAGCCACCCCGGGACAGCGAACACCGGGGAGCTGTTTTTT.

This CDR3 is CASSPRDRGNNEQFF. As DNA, the CDR3 is TGTGCCAGCAGCCCCCGGGACAGGGGCAACAATGAGCAGTTCTTC. The chain links TRBV11-2 to TRBJ2-1, with 10 bases lining up with TRBD1. The CDR3 loop spans 15 amino acids. The germline V gene encodes CDR1 SGHAT and CDR2 FQNNGV. With V trimmed by 5 bases and J by 5 bases, 6 bases remained unmatched.

The rearrangement uses TRBV4-2 and TRBJ2-7; 7 bases match TRBD1. V lost 0 bases, J lost 3 bases, and 5 bases stayed unmatched. Germline-derived CDR1 and CDR2 are LGHNA and YNFKEQ. The CDR3 runs 15 residues. CDR3 protein: CASSQERDSNYEQYF. As DNA, the CDR3 is TGTGCCAGCAGCCAAGAACGGGACAGTAACTACGAGCAGTACTTC.

With respect to this clone: Its ends do not fully match the called genes, so a read error is possible. The J gene is TRBJ2-7, the V gene TRBV19; D gene ambiguous. The length of the CDR3 is 15 residues. CDR1 is LNHDA and CDR2 is SQIVND in the germline V gene (reference sequence). The CDR3 nucleotides read TGTGCCAGTAGAATAGCCGGACGGCAACCCTACGAGCAGTACTTC. It specifies CASRIAGRQPYEQYF.

The chain recombines TRBV10-2 with TRBJ2-1, with 13 bases matching TRBD2. The CDR3 sequence is 17 residues long. Per the germline V gene, CDR1 is WSHSY and CDR2 is SAAADI. After removal of 7 bases from V and 0 bases from J, the junction contained 6 bases not matched to a gene. CDR3 loop: CASTGTSGESSYNEQFF. CDR3 DNA: TGCGCCAGCACCGGGACTAGCGGGGAGAGCTCCTACAATGAGCAGTTCTTC.

This sequence joins TRBV7-6 and TRBJ1-6, with TRBD1 as a possible D gene (5 bases). The CDR3 loop spans 16 amino acids. CDR1 is SGHVS and CDR2 is FNYEAQ in the germline V gene. Trimming cost V 5 bases and J 6 bases, with 17 bases left between them. The CDR3 nucleotides are TGTGCCAGCAGCCCGGGACCGCGTCGGGGTAATTCACCCCTCCACTTT. Translated: CASSPGPRRGNSPLHF.

The chain is built from TRBV10-3 and TRBJ1-1, with D possibly matching TRBD1 (5 bases). Trimming cost V 10 bases and J 3 bases, with 15 bases left between them. CDR1 is ENHRY, CDR2 SYGVKD, per germline. The CDR3 consists of 13 residues. The CDR3 DNA reads TGTGCCACCTCGGGGCTCGAGGACACTGAAGCTTTCTTT. Protein product: CATSGLEDTEAFF.

V gene TRBV11-1 combines with J gene TRBJ1-6; D call uncertain. V lost 6 bases and J lost 0, with 9 bases in between. The CDR3 has 15 amino acids. Germline assignment: CDR1 SGHAT and CDR2 FQDESV (reference sequence). The CDR3 loop is CASSGRSSYNSPLHF. The CDR3 DNA sequence: TGTGCCAGCAGTGGACGGAGCTCCTATAATTCACCCCTCCACTTT.

The rearrangement joins TRBV3-1 (or the pseudogene TRBV3-2) to TRBJ2-5; 8 nucleotides match TRBD2. From germline, CDR1 is LGHDT and CDR2 YNNKEL (reference sequence). CDR3 length: 15 amino acids. Losses at the gene ends were 0 bases for V and 6 bases for J; bases not matched to a gene: 6. CDR3 sequence: CASSQDLGGGQTQYF. CDR3 sequence (DNA): TGTGCCAGCAGCCAAGATCTCGGGGGGGGACAGACCCAGTACTTC.

V and J are TRBV4-1 and TRBJ1-2; D remains ambiguous. The ends were cut back, 0 bases at V and 3 bases at J, with 17 bases in the middle. CDR3 length equals 17 residues. Per the germline V gene, CDR1 is MGHRA and CDR2 is YSYEKL. CDR3 protein: CASSQDGLGRTDYGYTF. The CDR3 DNA sequence: TGCGCCAGCAGCCAAGATGGGCTGGGTCGGACTGACTATGGCTACACCTTC.

V usage is TRBV5-4 and J usage is TRBJ2-1; D might be TRBD1 (6 bases). Per germline, CDR1 SGHNT and CDR2 YYREEE (reference sequence). The CDR3 contains 14 residues. V lost 3 bases and J lost 7, with 14 bases in between. CDR3 protein: CASSSNQQGNEQFF. The CDR3 DNA follows: TGTGCCAGCAGCTCGAACCAACAGGGAAATGAGCAGTTCTTC.

This sequence joins TRBV11-2 and TRBJ2-3, with D uncertain. Trimming stripped 8 bases from V and 0 bases from J, with 12 bases between. CDR1 is SGHAT, CDR2 FQNNGV, per germline. This CDR3 is 14 amino acids long. The CDR3 loop reads CASSLVRSTDTQYF. The CDR3 DNA reads as TGTGCCAGCTCCCTAGTACGGAGCACAGATACGCAGTATTTT.

This clone showed up just a few times. The J gene is TRBJ2-7, the V gene TRBV5-4, with TRBD2 matching 12 bases. Germline loops: CDR1 SGHNT, CDR2 YYREEE (reference sequence). V gave up 3 bases and J gave up 4 bases; unmatched junction bases: 8. This CDR3 has 16 residues. CDR3 protein: CASSSGLAGSGYEQYF. The CDR3 bases are TGTGCCAGCAGCTCCGGACTAGCGGGGTCGGGATACGAGCAGTACTTC.

The chain couples TRBV9 to TRBJ2-1; no definite D call. In germline, CDR1 is SGDLS, CDR2 YYNGEE. V gave up 0 bases and J gave up 3 bases, with 7 bases separating them. CDR3 length equals 14 residues. CDR3 bases: TGTGCCAGCAGCGTAGCTGGGAACTACAATGAGCAGTTCTTC. It specifies CASSVAGNYNEQFF.

The chain uses TRBV2 and TRBJ2-3, with 12 bases aligning to TRBD2. Germline V CDR1 and CDR2: SNHLY, FYNNEI. This CDR3 has 17 residues. Unmatched junction bases numbered 11, after V lost 4 bases and J lost 6 bases. The CDR3 region has the DNA TGTGCCAGCAGTGGCCCCCGACTAGCGGGGGACATCGATACGCAGTATTTT. Residues: CASSGPRLAGDIDTQYF. The full variable domain, its missing parts supplied by reference TRBV2 and TRBJ2-3, is EPEVTQTPSHQVTQMGQEVILRCVPISNHLYFYWYRQILGQKVEFLVSFYNNEISEKSEIFDDQFSVERPDGSNFTLKIRSTKLEDSAMYFCASSGPRLAGDIDTQYFGPGTRLTVL.